This TCR gamma chain was obtained from a study of gamma delta lymphoproliferative disorders and STAT genes. The V and J ends lost 2 bases and 2 bases, in that order; junction bases with no gene match: 3. This CDR3 is built from 13 residues. Germline V lookup: CDR1 EGSTGY, CDR2 YDSYTSSV. TCRdb fed the multiplex PCR reads into CATT to redo clone calling. The sample holds around 2,300 gamma-chain clones, roughly 8.9% seen once. By sample share, this clone is medium-sized. PBMCs from patients and controls supplied the genomic DNA for sequencing. Sequencing input: blood. The TCR originated in a human donor with gamma-delta T-cell large granular lymphocyte leukemia. The chain combines TRGV4 with TRGJ1 or TRGJ2. The J gene, missing from TCRdb, was assigned here through DNA to germline matching. The CDR3 DNA sequence: TGTGCCACCTGGGATGAGGATTATTATAAGAAACTCTTT. Amino acid sequence: CATWDEDYYKKLF.